The next 13 T cell receptor beta chains were all read from a single sample in a study of blood T cell repertoires in COVID-19. Method: immunoSEQ multiplex PCR; TCRdb's copy keeps in-frame clones and lacks some. The sample contains approximately 140,000 clones, 88% of which appear only once. The material sequenced was peripheral blood. The receptors were sampled from a human donor with COVID-19, enrolled during active disease. The donor label of this sample is uncertain.

This sequence joins TRBV6-1 and TRBJ2-5, with a tentative D call TRBD1 (5 bases). The germline V and J ends were trimmed by 0 bases and 7 bases, with 12 bases remaining between them. CDR1 is MNHNS and CDR2 is SASEGT in the germline V gene. The CDR3 spans 14 residues. CDR3 nucleotides: TGTGCCAGCAGTGAAGCGCCCAGGGAAGGGACCCAGTACTTC. This translates into CASSEAPREGTQYF.

There are a few counts of this clone. The J gene is TRBJ1-2, the V gene TRBV2; TRBD1 matches 7 bases. Looked up from germline, CDR1 is SNHLY and CDR2 is FYNNEI. V gave up 3 bases and J gave up 9 bases; unmatched junction bases: 19. The CDR3 extends over 17 amino acids. Here the CDR3 DNA reads TGTGCCAGCAGTGAGCGGGGGGTATCGAGACAGGGTAGGAGCTACACCTTC. Translation gives CASSERGVSRQGRSYTF.

The chain is built from TRBV6-6 and TRBJ1-4; TRBD1 matches at 11 bases. The CDR3 extends over 15 amino acids. V was pared by 0 bases and J by 7 bases, with 1 base of the junction left unmatched. CDR1 and CDR2 from the germline V gene are MNHNY and SVGAGI (reference sequence). This CDR3 reads CASSYSGTGGEKLFF. Here the CDR3 DNA reads TGTGCCAGCAGTTACTCCGGGACAGGGGGTGAAAAACTGTTTTTT.

The V and J genes are TRBV2 and TRBJ2-5, with D possibly TRBD2 on 5 matching bases. Between the trimmed V and J ends, which lost 8 bases and 5 bases, there was a span of 6 bases. CDR1 SNHLY and CDR2 FYNNEI come from the germline V gene. This CDR3 region has 10 residues. This CDR3 reads CASGGETQYF. The CDR3 region has the DNA TGTGCCAGCGGCGGGGAGACCCAGTACTTC.

The V and J genes are TRBV18 and TRBJ2-1; 10 bases line up with TRBD2. V was clipped by 5 bases and J by 4 bases; unmatched bases: 5. Looked up from germline, CDR1 is KGHSH and CDR2 is LQKENI. The CDR3 spans 15 residues. The CDR3 coding sequence is TGTGCCAGCTCAACGAGGACTAGCGGTTACAATGAGCAGTTCTTC. Translating it yields CASSTRTSGYNEQFF.

This clone was observed a single time. V is TRBV10-3 and J is TRBJ2-7; D perhaps matches TRBD1 (6 bases). Germline V gives CDR1 ENHRY, CDR2 SYGVKD. V was trimmed by 7 bases and J by 4 bases, leaving 17 bases between them. The CDR3 is 14 residues long. CDR3 bases: TGTGCCATCACCCCCGGGCCTGGGACATACGAGCAGTACTTC. It encodes CAITPGPGTYEQYF.

This clone was picked up one time. J is TRBJ2-3 and V is TRBV19; D is perhaps TRBD1 (6 bases). Germline lookup yields CDR1 LNHDA and CDR2 SQIVND (reference sequence). The CDR3 length is 15 residues. V lost 5 bases and J 4 bases, leaving 16 bases between the germline ends. The CDR3 spells CASSSHRGQADTQYF. The CDR3 bases are TGTGCCAGTAGTTCCCACCGGGGACAAGCAGATACGCAGTATTTT.

As to this clone: The junction departs from germline at one end; a sequencing error may be responsible. V is TRBV19 and J is TRBJ2-5, with D perhaps matching TRBD2 (6 bases). CDR1 and CDR2 from the germline V gene are LNHDA and SQIVND (reference sequence). The length of the CDR3 is 15 residues. The CDR3 bases are TGTGCCAGTAGTATTCAAGGTACGGAGGGAGAGGCCCAGTACTTC. Translating gives CASSIQGTEGEAQYF.

The chain employs TRBV6-1 and TRBJ1-4; D uncertain. Germline V gene sequence: CDR1 MNHNS, CDR2 SASEGT. This CDR3 comprises 14 residues. Trimming shortened V by 3 bases and J by 4 bases, and 9 bases separated the two germline ends. CDR3 DNA: TGTGCCAGCAGTGACAGGAGGTATAATGAAAAACTGTTTTTT. Protein sequence: CASSDRRYNEKLFF.

CDR3 DNA sequence: TGTGCCAGCAGTTCCGGGACTAGCAACGAGCAGTACTTC. This sequence encodes CASSSGTSNEQYF. The chain recombines TRBV12-3 or TRBV12-4 with TRBJ2-7, with 9 bases lining up with TRBD2. Losses at the gene ends were 4 bases for V and 5 bases for J; bases not matched to a gene: 3. This CDR3 is built from 13 residues.

CDR3 nucleotide sequence: TGTGCCAGCAGTGAACCGGTAGCTTTCTTT. This sequence encodes CASSEPVAFF. V and J are TRBV6-1 and TRBJ1-1; D ambiguous. CDR1 and CDR2 from the germline V gene are MNHNS and SASEGT. V lost 2 bases, J lost 10 bases, and 5 bases lay in between. The CDR3 consists of 10 residues.

V gene TRBV18 combines with J gene TRBJ1-5, with TRBD1 matching over 7 bases. Germline trimming cut 3 bases from V and 4 bases from J; bases unmatched to any gene: 3. The germline V gene has CDR1 KGHSH and CDR2 LQKENI. The CDR3 runs 14 residues. CDR3: CASSPGTANQPQHF. The CDR3 DNA follows: TGTGCCAGCTCACCCGGGACAGCAAATCAGCCCCAGCATTTT.

This clone was found once. This chain uses TRBV27 with TRBJ1-2, with 7 positions matching TRBD1. V lost 6 bases to trimming and J lost 4 bases; unmatched junction nucleotides: 8. The CDR3 consists of 14 residues. Looked up from germline, CDR1 is MNHEY and CDR2 is SMNVEV (reference sequence). The CDR3 sequence is CASSPQGSLYGYTF. The CDR3 nucleotides read TGTGCCAGCAGCCCACAGGGGTCGCTCTATGGCTACACCTTC.